The sequence of this T cell receptor (beta chain) was determined in a study of identical twins. General study findings and limits: A lower insertion count was a feature of abundant cord blood beta clonotypes, with no such feature in memory repertoires. There was an excess of low generation probability in the out-of-frame alpha sequences that twins shared. Model-predicted out-of-frame TCR alpha sharing fell below observed values in monozygotic twins.

The cDNA had a unique molecular identifier and a template-switch universal primer site. TCRdb reanalysed the 5' RACE reads using MiXCR and keeps one entry per CDR3 protein. The sample has around 370,000 distinct CDR3 sequences, about 9% seen once. CDR3 length: 12 residues. V shed 8 bases, J shed 6 bases, and the junction held 6 bases outside the gene matches. Germline loops: CDR1 MNHEY, CDR2 SMNVEV (reference sequence). This clonotype was detected only a few times. As yet, its antigen is unknown. The sample was naive T cells sorted from blood. The sequence derives from a woman between 45 and 65 years old in good health. V gene TRBV27 combines with J gene TRBJ1-2, with 7 bases matching TRBD1. CDR3 amino acids: CASQGGKDGYTF. CDR3 bases: TGTGCCAGCCAAGGGGGCAAGGATGGCTACACCTTC.